A selection of T cell receptor beta chains follows, all from one sample in a study of CD8+ T cells in alopecia areata. Using immunoSEQ multiplex PCR, the repertoire was profiled, and TCRdb retains in-frame clones only, with some absent. This sample has about 140,000 clones, with roughly four fifths found just once. Sequencing was performed on CD8+ T cells sorted from blood, taken at week 4, from a patient treated with tofacitinib. The receptors stem from a human donor with alopecia areata. CDR3s include the opening cysteine and the closing phenylalanine or tryptophan. D genes are given only for firm matches. Only part of the rows carry a size: once, few, many, or a class if the clone is expanded.

TRBV19	TRBD2	TRBJ2-3	.	CASASLAGGPVSTDTQYF	TGTGCCAGTGCCTCACTAGCGGGCGGCCCCGTGAGCACAGATACGCAGTATTTT
TRBV15	TRBD1	TRBJ2-5	few	CATSRLGTAEETQYF	TGTGCCACCAGCAGATTGGGGACAGCGGAAGAGACCCAGTACTTC
TRBV23-1	.	TRBJ2-6	few	CASSQCHYEGSGANVLTF	TGCGCCAGCAGTCAATGCCACTATGAGGGCTCTGGGGCCAACGTCCTGACTTTC
TRBV28	.	TRBJ2-2	.	CASGGDLNTGELFF	TGTGCCAGCGGCGGGGACCTAAACACCGGGGAGCTGTTTTTT
TRBV7-9	.	TRBJ2-7	.	CASSPRDTTVRNEQYF	TGTGCCAGCAGCCCAAGGGACACGACCGTCCGAAACGAGCAGTACTTC
TRBV14	.	TRBJ2-1	.	CASSLGNEQFF	TGTGCCAGCAGCCTTGGCAATGAGCAGTTCTTC
TRBV7-9	TRBD2	TRBJ2-5	.	CASSPRTSGGQETQYF	TGTGCCAGCAGCCCCAGGACTAGCGGGGGACAAGAGACCCAGTACTTC
TRBV5-6	TRBD2	TRBJ2-5	.	CASSLAPHRGDETQYF	TGTGCCAGCAGCTTGGCCCCGCATCGGGGGGATGAGACCCAGTACTTC
TRBV23-1	TRBD1	TRBJ2-2	.	CASSQSMTGSTGELFF	TGCGCCAGCAGTCAATCGATGACAGGGAGCACCGGGGAGCTGTTTTTT
TRBV7-8	.	TRBJ2-3	.	CASSPGPGGVLSTDTQYF	TGTGCCAGCAGCCCAGGACCAGGAGGGGTCCTTAGCACAGATACGCAGTATTTT
TRBV29-1	TRBD2	TRBJ2-1	.	CSLLAGGRNEQFF	TGCAGCTTGTTAGCGGGGGGGCGTAATGAGCAGTTCTTC
TRBV4-1	TRBD1	TRBJ2-1	.	CASSPGTGRHYGEQFF	TGCGCCAGCAGCCCAGGGACAGGGCGCCATTATGGTGAGCAGTTCTTC
TRBV6-6	TRBD1	TRBJ2-1	.	CAAGTGLNEQFF	TGTGCCGCCGGGACAGGTTTGAATGAGCAGTTCTTC
TRBV7-8	.	TRBJ2-3	.	CASYTPSTDTQYF	TGTGCCAGCTACACACCCAGCACAGATACGCAGTATTTT
TRBV10-3	.	TRBJ2-2	.	CAISDETGELFF	TGTGCCATCAGTGACGAGACCGGGGAGCTGTTTTTT
TRBV7-9	TRBD1	TRBJ2-1	.	CASSSPTGVNEQFF	TGTGCCAGCAGCTCCCCGACAGGGGTTAATGAGCAGTTCTTC
TRBV29-1	.	TRBJ2-7	.	CSVAKDSYEQYF	TGCAGCGTTGCGAAGGACTCCTACGAGCAGTACTTC
TRBV7-6	.	TRBJ2-3	.	CASSFWGGGKFTDTQYF	TGTGCCAGCAGCTTCTGGGGGGGCGGAAAGTTCACAGATACGCAGTATTTT
TRBV6-5	.	TRBJ1-1	.	CASSARALTEAFF	TGTGCCAGCAGTGCCCGAGCGCTTACTGAAGCTTTCTTT
TRBV6-5	.	TRBJ2-3	.	CASRLPSTDTQYF	TGTGCCAGCAGATTACCAAGCACAGATACGCAGTATTTT
TRBV7-6	TRBD1	TRBJ1-1	.	CASSPQGARNTEAFF	TGTGCCAGCAGCCCCCAGGGGGCGCGGAACACTGAAGCTTTCTTT
TRBV10-3	.	TRBJ2-6	.	CAISGYGESGANVLTF	TGTGCCATCAGTGGTTATGGAGAGTCTGGGGCCAACGTCCTGACTTTC
TRBV15	.	TRBJ2-7	.	CATSRALGLGEQYF	TGTGCCACCAGCAGAGCCCTGGGACTCGGGGAGCAGTACTTC
TRBV27	.	TRBJ2-5	few	CASSSHLTDQETQYF	TGTGCCAGCAGTTCCCACCTGACAGACCAAGAGACCCAGTACTTC
TRBV30	.	TRBJ1-1	.	CAWSQSAGGTEAFF	TGTGCCTGGAGTCAATCGGCGGGAGGTACTGAAGCTTTCTTT
TRBV2	.	TRBJ2-7	.	CASSDWQGFSYEQYF	TGTGCCAGCAGTGACTGGCAGGGGTTCTCCTACGAGCAGTACTTC
TRBV4-3	TRBD1	TRBJ1-1	.	CASSQRTGGYTEAFF	TGCGCCAGCAGCCAGAGGACAGGGGGATACACTGAAGCTTTCTTT
TRBV23-1	.	TRBJ1-1	.	CASIPGQLEAFF	TGCGCCAGCATCCCCGGACAGCTTGAAGCTTTCTTT
TRBV7-9	.	TRBJ2-2	.	CASSLATGELFF	TGTGCCAGCAGCTTAGCCACCGGGGAGCTGTTTTTT
TRBV27	.	TRBJ2-3	.	CASSSLGQGHTDTQYF	TGTGCCAGCAGCTCCCTAGGGCAGGGTCACACAGATACGCAGTATTTT
TRBV4-3	.	TRBJ2-7	.	CASSQAYRTLEQYF	TGCGCCAGCAGCCAGGCTTATCGGACCCTCGAGCAGTACTTC
TRBV4-2	TRBD2	TRBJ2-7	.	CASSPEASGGSSYEQYF	TGTGCCAGCAGCCCGGAGGCTAGCGGGGGCAGCTCCTACGAGCAGTACTTC
TRBV7-2	.	TRBJ1-3	once	CASSLAGGGNTIYF	TGTGCCAGCAGCTTAGCAGGGGGAGGAAACACCATATATTTT
TRBV7-9	.	TRBJ2-3	.	CASSLSSSSLHTQYF	TGTGCCAGCAGCTTAAGTAGTAGCTCCTTACATACGCAGTATTTT
TRBV7-9	TRBD1	TRBJ2-2	.	CASSLARQGRNTGELFF	TGTGCCAGCAGCTTAGCCCGACAGGGTAGGAACACCGGGGAGCTGTTTTTT
TRBV4-2	.	TRBJ1-1	.	CASSPRMNTEAFF	TGTGCCAGCAGCCCCCGGATGAACACTGAAGCTTTCTTT
TRBV15	TRBD1	TRBJ2-7	.	CATSRNSGQFSYEQYF	TGTGCCACCAGCAGGAATTCGGGACAGTTTTCCTACGAGCAGTACTTC
TRBV29-1	.	TRBJ2-7	.	CSVAGVREQYF	TGCAGCGTGGCAGGGGTGAGGGAGCAGTACTTC
TRBV5-6	.	TRBJ1-5	.	CASSLRAQPQHF	TGTGCCAGCAGCTTGAGGGCCCAGCCCCAGCATTTT
TRBV5-6	TRBD1	TRBJ2-7	.	CASSSDRARYEQYF	TGTGCCAGCAGTTCGGACAGGGCGCGTTACGAGCAGTACTTC
TRBV4-3	.	TRBJ2-6	once	CASSPGMAVGANVLTF	TGCGCCAGCAGCCCAGGAATGGCCGTGGGGGCCAACGTCCTGACTTTC
TRBV15	.	TRBJ1-2	.	CATSSLFGPNYGYTF	TGTGCCACCAGCAGCCTATTTGGGCCCAACTATGGCTACACCTTC
TRBV4-1	.	TRBJ2-7	.	CASSQAGIGGEQYF	TGCGCCAGCAGCCAAGCTGGTATCGGGGGCGAGCAGTACTTC
TRBV6-5	.	TRBJ1-2	once	CASSPRTSDGYTF	TGTGCCAGCAGCCCCAGGACCTCAGATGGCTACACCTTC
TRBV7-9	.	TRBJ2-1	.	CASSGRSSDEQFF	TGTGCCAGCAGCGGCAGATCCTCCGATGAGCAGTTCTTC
TRBV13	.	TRBJ2-5	.	CASSLQETQYF	TGTGCCAGCAGCTTACAAGAGACCCAGTACTTC
TRBV27	TRBD2	TRBJ2-3	.	CASSLSPSGSTDTQYF	TGTGCCAGCAGTTTATCCCCTAGCGGGAGCACAGATACGCAGTATTTT
TRBV4-3	.	TRBJ2-7	.	CASSQGLGSNYEQYF	TGCGCCAGCAGCCAAGGTCTAGGGTCCAACTACGAGCAGTACTTC
TRBV7-8	.	TRBJ2-7	.	CASSQTGHYYEQYF	TGTGCCAGCAGCCAGACGGGACATTACTACGAGCAGTACTTC
TRBV5-4	.	TRBJ2-7	.	CASSQDPEARDEQYF	TGTGCCAGCAGCCAGGACCCGGAAGCCCGGGACGAGCAGTACTTC
TRBV7-2	.	TRBJ2-2	.	CASSQYTNTGELFF	TGTGCCAGCAGCCAATACACGAACACCGGGGAGCTGTTTTTT
TRBV7-9	TRBD1	TRBJ1-2	.	CASAGGQGIGYTF	TGTGCCAGCGCTGGCGGACAGGGTATCGGCTACACCTTC
TRBV7-9	TRBD1	TRBJ2-4	few	CASSSGKVRDRGKNIQYF	TGTGCCAGCAGCTCCGGAAAAGTCCGGGACAGGGGCAAAAACATTCAGTACTTC
TRBV7-6	.	TRBJ1-5	.	CASSLDIGSNQPQHF	TGTGCCAGCAGCTTAGATATCGGGTCCAATCAGCCCCAGCATTTT
TRBV5-1	TRBD1	TRBJ2-1	.	CASSKGQGINEQFF	TGCGCCAGCAGCAAAGGACAGGGAATCAATGAGCAGTTCTTC
TRBV4-3	.	TRBJ1-4	.	CASSQEWGTNLQKLFF	TGCGCCAGCAGCCAAGAGTGGGGGACCAACCTACAAAAACTGTTTTTT
TRBV7-9	TRBD1	TRBJ2-5	.	CASSRRQGQGQVETQYF	TGTGCCAGCAGCCGTCGACAGGGTCAGGGTCAGGTAGAGACCCAGTACTTC
TRBV12-5	TRBD1	TRBJ2-7	.	CASGLPDRGVYEQYF	TGTGCTAGTGGCCTACCGGACAGGGGAGTCTACGAGCAGTACTTC
TRBV4-3	TRBD2	TRBJ2-3	.	CASSQEGQRGGLADTQYF	TGCGCCAGCAGCCAAGAGGGCCAGCGGGGGGGCTTAGCAGATACGCAGTATTTT
TRBV10-3	.	TRBJ2-5	.	CAISESYNQGETQYF	TGTGCCATCAGTGAGTCGTATAACCAGGGAGAGACCCAGTACTTC